Below, one T cell receptor (beta chain) is given with its context. Per the germline V gene, CDR1 is SGDLS and CDR2 is YYNGEE. The CDR3 runs 15 residues. With 0 bases removed from V and 8 bases from J, the gap between germline ends came to 15 bases. These data are taken from a study of blood T cell repertoires in COVID-19. As for the study in general: T cells, B-cell-depleted T cells, or PBMCs provided the cDNA or gDNA that served as material.

Profiling relied on immunoSEQ multiplex PCR, and the TCRdb table lists in-frame clones only, not all of them. The table has tens of thousands of clones, approximately 88% seen once. The V and J genes are TRBV9 and TRBJ2-1; a possible D gene is TRBD2 (7 bases). Sequencing used peripheral blood. The source is a man aged 45-60 years with acute or convalescent COVID-19. The DNA of the CDR3 is TGTGCCAGCAGCGTAGCTCCGGGGGGCCGAGATGAGCAGTTCTTC. Residues: CASSVAPGGRDEQFF.